The sequence of this T cell receptor (beta chain) was determined in a study of blood T cell repertoires in COVID-19. Assay: immunoSEQ multiplex PCR; the TCRdb copy retains only in-frame clones and omits some. Here the sample spans around 180,000 clones, around 80% being singletons. The CDR3 sequence is 16 residues long. Germline lookup yields CDR1 SGHVS and CDR2 FNYEAQ. V trimming: 5 bases; J trimming: 8 bases; junction bases outside the gene matches: 13. This clonotype originated in a man aged 45 to 65 who had recovered from COVID-19. Sequencing used PBMCs or T cells enriched from blood (not recorded which). The rearrangement uses TRBV7-6 and TRBJ1-4; 8 bases agree with TRBD1. The CDR3 spells CASSPPGQGGREKLFF. CDR3 DNA sequence: TGTGCCAGCAGCCCCCCCGGACAGGGAGGACGAGAAAAACTGTTTTTT.